The 14 T cell receptor beta chains given below trace back to one sample, sequenced in a study of T cell responses to AZD1222 COVID-19 vaccine. Sequenced by immunoSEQ multiplex PCR; TCRdb stores in-frame clones only, minus some. The sample lists roughly 130,000 clones; more than 85% were seen once. The sample was peripheral blood, taken on day 0 of AZD1222 vaccination. The receptors derive from an adult in good health.

The chain joins TRBV5-6 to TRBJ1-4; weak D call: TRBD1 (6 bases). V was pared by 0 bases and J by 7 bases, with 10 bases between. Per germline, CDR1 SGHDT and CDR2 YYEEEE. This CDR3 region has 14 residues. The CDR3 sequence is CASSLGGGPEKLFF. CDR3 sequence (DNA): TGTGCCAGCAGCTTGGGTGGGGGGCCTGAAAAACTGTTTTTT.

The chain links TRBV6-4 to TRBJ1-2; weak D call: TRBD1 (6 bases). Germline CDR1 and CDR2: MRHNA and SNTAGT. The V end was cut by 6 bases, the J end by 7 bases, with 9 bases between. The CDR3 has 11 residues. The DNA for the CDR3 is TGTGCCAGCAGCCCAGGGGTTGGCTACACCTTC. As protein: CASSPGVGYTF.

The chain links TRBV11-3 to TRBJ2-7, with 7 bases matching TRBD1. The CDR3 runs to 16 residues. CDR1 and CDR2 from the germline V gene are SGHNT and YENEEA. Trimming removed 0 bases from V and 3 bases from J; junction bases left unmatched: 8. The CDR3 sequence is CASSLDNERGRYEQYF. As DNA, the CDR3 is TGTGCCAGCAGCTTAGATAATGAAAGGGGGCGCTACGAGCAGTACTTC.

The table lists this clone with a count of one. The chain joins TRBV11-3 to TRBJ1-1; no reliable D call. CDR1 is SGHNT, CDR2 YENEEA, per germline. The CDR3 is 14 residues long. Trimming removed 5 bases at V and 4 bases at J, with 14 bases between. The CDR3 region is CASSPMRRSTEAFF. DNA for the CDR3: TGTGCCAGCAGCCCCATGAGGAGGAGCACTGAAGCTTTCTTT.

In this sample, this clone turned up a few times. This CDR3 is CASSPSVVPYEQYF. In DNA form, the CDR3 reads TGTGCCAGCAGCCCGTCGGTAGTCCCCTACGAGCAGTACTTC. The chain employs TRBV11-2 and TRBJ2-7; no definite D call. V was pared by 5 bases and J by 2 bases, with 13 bases between. This CDR3 comprises 14 residues. Per the germline V gene, CDR1 is SGHAT and CDR2 is FQNNGV.

The chain carries TRBV5-4 and TRBJ1-2; maybe TRBD1 (5 bases). The CDR3 runs 14 residues. Germline V gene data show CDR1 as SGHNT and CDR2 as YYREEE (reference sequence). The V and J ends lost 4 bases and 7 bases respectively, with 17 bases between them. CDR3 region: CASSPPQAGSGYTF. The CDR3 nucleotides are TGTGCCAGCAGCCCGCCACAGGCCGGAAGTGGCTACACCTTC.

The chain employs TRBV6-5 and TRBJ1-4; D is perhaps TRBD1 (6 bases). CDR3 length: 15 amino acids. CDR1 and CDR2 from the germline V gene are MNHEY and SVGAGI. Trimming removed 5 bases from V and 8 bases from J, with 18 bases in between. CDR3 in amino acids: CASSRTTGLKEKLFF. In nucleotides, the CDR3 is TGTGCCAGCAGTCGAACAACAGGGTTGAAGGAAAAACTGTTTTTT.

The chain has TRBV28 and TRBJ2-7; D gene unclear. Germline V gene sequence: CDR1 MDHEN, CDR2 SYDVKM. The CDR3 is made up of 14 amino acids. The V end was cut by 1 base, the J end by 0 bases, with 7 bases between. Written as DNA, the CDR3 is TGTGCCAGCAGTTTATACCCTCTCTCCTACGAGCAGTACTTC. This gives the protein CASSLYPLSYEQYF. Looking up the rest from reference TRBV28 and TRBJ2-7 gives the full variable domain: DVKVTQSSRYLVKRTGEKVFLECVQDMDHENMFWYRQDPGLGLRLIYFSYDVKMKEKGDIPEGYSVSREKKERFSLILESASTNQTSMYLCASSLYPLSYEQYFGPGTRLTVT.

This chain links TRBV5-1 with TRBJ2-7, with 12 bases fitting TRBD2. The ends lost 3 bases at V and 6 bases at J; junction bases unmatched: 13. The CDR3 length is 17 residues. The germline V gene encodes CDR1 SGHRS and CDR2 YFSETQ. In DNA form, the CDR3 reads TGCGCCAGCAGCTATAAAGGACTAGCGGGATTGGGGCTCGAGCAGTACTTC. Its protein product is CASSYKGLAGLGLEQYF.

For this clone: This specimen includes other DNA sequences encoding the same CDR3. The gene calls are TRBV11-2 and TRBJ2-7, with D uncertain. This CDR3 is 12 amino acids long. Germline CDR1 is SGHAT and CDR2 is FQNNGV. Trimming shortened V by 5 bases and J by 2 bases, and 7 bases separated the two germline ends. CDR3 amino acids: CASSGGTYEQYF. CDR3 bases: TGTGCCAGCAGCGGTGGGACCTACGAGCAGTACTTC.

CDR3 bases: TGTGCCAGCAGCGTACAGGGGGCCAGTAACGAGCAGTACTTC. Protein product: CASSVQGASNEQYF. V gene TRBV9 combines with J gene TRBJ2-7, with 8 nucleotides matching TRBD1. This CDR3 contains 14 residues. CDR1 SGDLS and CDR2 YYNGEE come from the germline V gene. The J segment lost 5 bases and the V segment lost 1 base, leaving 5 bases of the junction unmatched.

V usage is TRBV6-2 or TRBV6-3 and J usage is TRBJ1-5, with D possibly being TRBD1 (5 bases). The CDR3 loop spans 15 amino acids. Per germline, CDR1 MNHEY and CDR2 SVGEGT. V was pared by 1 base and J by 3 bases, with 10 bases between. CDR3 amino acids: CASSYWPGDNQPQHF. The CDR3 bases are TGTGCCAGCAGTTACTGGCCGGGGGACAATCAGCCCCAGCATTTT.

V and J are TRBV13 and TRBJ1-5; TRBD1 matches 8 bases. The CDR3 totals 15 residues. V trimming: 4 bases; J trimming: 6 bases; junction bases outside the gene matches: 8. Germline V gene data show CDR1 as PRHDT and CDR2 as FYEKMQ (reference sequence). This chain's CDR3 is CASSWGQAPAQPQHF. In nucleotides, the CDR3 is TGTGCCAGCAGCTGGGGACAGGCCCCCGCTCAGCCCCAGCATTTT.

Here the CDR3 reads CASSPHRASNTEAFF. The CDR3 DNA sequence: TGTGCCAGCAGCCCTCACAGGGCATCGAACACTGAAGCTTTCTTT. The chain has TRBV11-3 and TRBJ1-1; a weak D match, TRBD1 (6 bases). V shed 5 bases and J shed 1 base, with 14 bases lying between them. This CDR3 is built from 15 residues. From germline, CDR1 is SGHNT and CDR2 YENEEA.